This is a list of T cell receptor beta chains from one sample in a study of T cells in Graves' hyperthyroidism and ophthalmopathy. TCRdb processed the multiplex PCR reads anew with MiXCR; each CDR3 protein has one entry. Found here are 300,000 to 450,000 distinct CDR3 sequences, approximately 15% of them singletons; the top ten hold approximately 11%. Sequences were obtained from blood. The receptors were sampled from a woman aged 55 to 70 with Graves' hyperthyroidism. CDR3s include the opening cysteine and the closing phenylalanine or tryptophan. D genes are given only for firm matches. Not every row has a clone size; where given, it reads once, few, many or a size class.

j_call v_call d_call clone_size cdr3_nt cdr3_aa
TRBJ2-7 TRBV20-1 NA many TGCAGTGCAACGCTCGGTGGGGTAACCTACGAGCAGTACTTC CSATLGGVTYEQYF
TRBJ1-2 TRBV12-5 TRBD1 many TGTGCTAGTGGTTCAATACAGGGGGGGTATGGCTACACCTTC CASGSIQGGYGYTF
TRBJ2-1 TRBV3-1 TRBD2 many TGTGCCAGCAGCAGTAGCGGGAGGGGGTGGAATGAGCAGTTCTTC CASSSSGRGWNEQFF
TRBJ2-1 TRBV12-3/TRBV12-4 TRBD2 many TGTGCCAGCAGGACTAGCGGAGGCTCCTACAATGAGCAGTTCTTC CASRTSGGSYNEQFF
TRBJ2-1 TRBV11-3 TRBD2 many TGTGCCAGCAGCCCAGGACTAGCGGGAGGTGAGGAGCAGTTCTTC CASSPGLAGGEEQFF
TRBJ2-1 TRBV11-2 NA once TGTGCCAGCAGCCTAGCAGGGCGGCGGGACGACTACAATGAGCAGTTCTTC CASSLAGRRDDYNEQFF
TRBJ2-1 TRBV5-8 NA many TGTGCCAGCAGCTTGGCCTATTTAGGCTCCTACAATGAGCAGTTCTTC CASSLAYLGSYNEQFF
TRBJ2-7 TRBV30 NA many TGTGCCTGGAGTGTCGGAACGTCTTACGAGCAGTACTTC CAWSVGTSYEQYF
TRBJ1-1 TRBV27 NA many TGTGCCAGCAGTTTCAGGGACAACACTGAAGCTTTCTTT CASSFRDNTEAFF
TRBJ2-3 TRBV7-9 NA many TGTGCCAGCAGCCTGGACTTGGGGGATACGCAGTATTTT CASSLDLGDTQYF
TRBJ2-2 TRBV7-3 TRBD2 many TGTGCCAGCAGCATACTAGCGGGAGGCGACGGGGAGCTGTTTTTT CASSILAGGDGELFF
TRBJ2-3 TRBV27 TRBD2 many TGTGCCAGCAGACTAGCGGGTAGCACAGATACGCAGTATTTT CASRLAGSTDTQYF
TRBJ2-3 TRBV24-1 NA few TGTGCCACCAGTGACCAGAGCACAGATACGCAGTATTTT CATSDQSTDTQYF
TRBJ1-5 TRBV27 TRBD1 many TGTGCCAGCAGTCACAAACCGGGACAGGGTTTATTTGCCCAGCATTTT CASSHKPGQGLFAQHF
TRBJ1-1 TRBV28 NA many TGTGCCAGCAGTTTAGGGGGGGTGGGGAACACTGAAGCTTTCTTT CASSLGGVGNTEAFF
TRBJ1-2 TRBV5-1 TRBD1 many TGCGCCAGCAGCTTGGGGCCAGGGGGCGACTATGGCTACACCTTC CASSLGPGGDYGYTF
TRBJ2-1 TRBV6-1 TRBD2 many TGTGCCAGCAGGATAGCGGGAGTAGATGAGCAGTTCTTC CASRIAGVDEQFF
TRBJ2-7 TRBV20-1 TRBD2 many TGCAGTGCTAGAGAGGGACTAGCCGTTTACGAGCAGTACTTC CSAREGLAVYEQYF
TRBJ1-1 TRBV25-1 NA NA TGTGCCAGCAGTATGCTCCTGGGGCAGACTGAAGCTTTCTTT CASSMLLGQTEAFF
TRBJ2-5 TRBV15 NA NA TGTGCCACCAGCAGTCCCCTGGAGACCCAGTACTTC CATSSPLETQYF